Listed here are 23 T cell receptor beta chains from one sample, sequenced in a study of a mutant IDH1 vaccine in newly diagnosed glioma (dated by TCRdb to 2020 to 2022). The method was the immunoSEQ multiplex PCR assay. In its TCRdb copy, this immuneACCESS table keeps in-frame sequences only and misses some clones. Where compared with another copy, unresolved V genes explain less than half of these, and the others have no known cause. The sample table contains 55,000 to 65,000 clones; only one count was recorded for roughly 75% of them. Clones ranked in the top ten supply 5.3% of the sample. The time point tag for this specimen amounts to: week 47, end of study. Each vaccine dose was 300 ug of a 20-mer mutant IDH1 peptide in Montanide, given subcutaneously with topical imiquimod. No cognate antigen is known for these TCRs. This material consisted of PBMCs, taken from a glioma patient whose treatment included an IDH1 peptide vaccine. The receptors come from a man aged 50 to 59 with glioma.

The rearrangement links TRBV19 to TRBJ2-1, with 13 positions matching TRBD2. The CDR3 covers 18 residues. V was clipped by 1 base and J by 6 bases; unmatched bases: 9. The germline V gene encodes CDR1 LNHDA and CDR2 SQIVND (reference sequence). The CDR3 DNA follows: TGTGCCAGTAGTATAGCCCCTCTTGGACTAGCGGGGGTCAATGAGCAGTTCTTC. This codes for CASSIAPLGLAGVNEQFF.

The chain is built from TRBV28 and TRBJ1-1; D remains ambiguous. V was cut by 5 bases and J by 4 bases, with 23 bases left in between. The germline gives CDR1 MDHEN, CDR2 SYDVKM. The CDR3 contains 17 residues. The DNA for the CDR3 is TGTGCCAGCAGTCCTACGATATCGCTTACTACGGGCACTGAAGCTTTCTTT. Amino acid sequence: CASSPTISLTTGTEAFF.

The chain has TRBV9 and TRBJ2-7; 8 bases align to TRBD2. CDR1 SGDLS and CDR2 YYNGEE come from the germline V gene. V shed 3 bases, J shed 5 bases, and the junction held 10 bases outside the gene matches. The CDR3 extends over 15 amino acids. Here the CDR3 reads CASSASPGGAHEQYF. CDR3 nucleotides: TGTGCCAGCAGCGCCTCTCCCGGGGGGGCCCACGAGCAGTACTTC.

The V call is TRBV28, the J call TRBJ1-5, with a weak D call TRBD1 (6 bases). Germline CDR1 is MDHEN and CDR2 is SYDVKM. CDR3 length: 13 residues. V was clipped by 4 bases and J by 5 bases, with 9 bases between them. The CDR3: CASSWGADQPQHF. The CDR3 bases are TGTGCCAGCAGTTGGGGGGCAGATCAGCCCCAGCATTTT.

The V call is TRBV7-8, the J call TRBJ1-2; D is unclear. Germline values: CDR1 SGHVS, CDR2 FQNEAQ. The CDR3 runs 14 residues. The ends were cut back, 3 bases at V and 8 bases at J, with 16 bases in the middle. DNA of the CDR3: TGTGCCAGCAGCTTCAGCCGGGTTGTGGAAGGCTACACCTTC. It encodes CASSFSRVVEGYTF.

J is TRBJ1-5 and V is TRBV28; 8 nucleotides align to TRBD1. Per germline, CDR1 MDHEN and CDR2 SYDVKM. The CDR3 runs 15 residues. Germline trimming cut 4 bases from V and 4 bases from J; bases unmatched to any gene: 6. The CDR3 region is CASSSTGAQNQPQHF. The CDR3 DNA is TGTGCCAGCAGTTCGACAGGGGCCCAGAATCAGCCCCAGCATTTT.

The chain's CDR3 is CASSFPGGLSGELFF. The CDR3 coding sequence is TGTGCCAGCAGCTTCCCTGGCGGTCTGTCCGGGGAGCTGTTTTTT. The chain carries TRBV7-6 and TRBJ2-2; D ambiguous. The CDR3 totals 15 residues. The V gene lost 3 bases and the J gene lost 6 bases, with 14 bases spanning the gap. Germline V gene data show CDR1 as SGHVS and CDR2 as FNYEAQ. The entire variable domain, with the rest obtained from reference TRBV7-6 and TRBJ2-2, is as follows: GAGVSQSPRYKVTKRGQDVALRCDPISGHVSLYWYRQALGQGPEFLTYFNYEAQQDKSGLPNDRFSAERPEGSISTLTIQRTEQRDSAMYRCASSFPGGLSGELFFGEGSRLTVL.

The rearrangement uses TRBV6-1 and TRBJ2-5; weak D call: TRBD2 (5 bases). Germline assignment: CDR1 MNHNS and CDR2 SASEGT. V was shortened by 4 bases and J by 5 bases, with 11 bases between the two germline ends. The CDR3 spans 13 residues. The CDR3 sequence: CASSVEGGETQYF. CDR3 DNA sequence: TGTGCCAGCAGTGTCGAGGGCGGGGAGACCCAGTACTTC.

The J gene is TRBJ2-6, the V gene TRBV29-1, with TRBD2 as a possible D gene (6 bases). Looked up from germline, CDR1 is SQVTM and CDR2 is ANQGSEA. This CDR3 spans 14 amino acids. V lost 7 bases, J lost 1 base, and 11 bases lay in between. CDR3 sequence reads: CSAVEGSGANVLTF. CDR3 DNA sequence: TGCAGCGCCGTGGAGGGGTCTGGGGCCAACGTCCTGACTTTC. Full variable domain (missing parts from reference TRBV29-1 and TRBJ2-6): SAVISQKPSRDICQRGTSLTIQCQVDSQVTMMFWYRQQPGQSLTLIATANQGSEATYESGFVIDKFPISRPNLTFSTLTVSNMSPEDSSIYLCSAVEGSGANVLTFGAGSRLTVL.

The chain joins TRBV2 to TRBJ1-2; 8 bases are a match to TRBD1. Trimming removed 6 bases from V and 1 base from J; junction bases left unmatched: 7. The CDR3 sequence is 15 residues long. CDR1 and CDR2 (germline): SNHLY, FYNNEI. CDR3 bases: TGTGCCAGCAGGCCTTCAGGGGGCAGTAACTATGGCTACACCTTC. Its protein is CASRPSGGSNYGYTF.

The rearrangement joins TRBV18 to TRBJ2-2, with 10 bases matching TRBD1. Germline loops: CDR1 KGHSH, CDR2 LQKENI. The V and J ends lost 6 bases and 3 bases, in that order; junction bases with no gene match: 7. The CDR3 consists of 16 residues. CDR3 DNA: TGTGCCAGCTCGCCGTGGACAGGGGGGCACACCGGGGAGCTGTTTTTT. Translation: CASSPWTGGHTGELFF.

The chain links TRBV5-6 to TRBJ1-5, with D tentatively TRBD1 (5 bases). V gave up 0 bases and J gave up 11 bases, with 12 bases separating them. CDR1 and CDR2 from the germline V gene are SGHDT and YYEEEE. The CDR3 contains 13 residues. Here the CDR3 reads CASSLADSVAQHF. In DNA, the CDR3 is TGTGCCAGCAGCTTGGCCGACAGCGTGGCCCAGCATTTT.

This sequence joins TRBV11-2 and TRBJ1-1; D gene ambiguous. This CDR3 comprises 13 residues. Trimming took 0 bases from V and 3 from J, leaving 5 bases between them. Germline V CDR1 and CDR2: SGHAT, FQNNGV. This chain's CDR3 is CASSLERDTEAFF. The CDR3 DNA is TGTGCCAGCAGCTTAGAACGGGACACTGAAGCTTTCTTT. The full variable domain, its missing parts supplied by reference TRBV11-2 and TRBJ1-1, is EAGVAQSPRYKIIEKRQSVAFWCNPISGHATLYWYQQILGQGPKLLIQFQNNGVVDDSQLPKDRFSAERLKGVDSTLKIQPAKLEDSAVYLCASSLERDTEAFFGQGTRLTVV.

This rearrangement joins TRBV6-1 to TRBJ1-1, with 8 bases aligning to TRBD1. Germline lookup yields CDR1 MNHNS and CDR2 SASEGT. The trim removed 4 bases at V and 0 bases at J, leaving 4 bases unmatched. The CDR3 has 15 amino acids. The CDR3 reads CASSVHRGMNTEAFF. Here the CDR3 DNA reads TGTGCCAGCAGTGTCCACAGGGGGATGAACACTGAAGCTTTCTTT.

V is TRBV28 and J is TRBJ2-1; the D is unclear. Trimming shortened V by 6 bases and J by 8 bases, and 11 bases separated the two germline ends. The CDR3 has 12 amino acids. Germline CDR1 and CDR2: MDHEN and SYDVKM. The CDR3 region has the DNA TGTGCCAGCAGCACCCCGAAGGATGAGCAGTTCTTC. Protein sequence: CASSTPKDEQFF.

The chain links TRBV29-1 to TRBJ2-3; TRBD2 aligns across 12 bases. This CDR3 has 15 amino acids. The J segment lost 6 bases and the V segment lost 4 bases, leaving 8 bases of the junction unmatched. The germline CDR1 and CDR2 sequences are SQVTM and ANQGSEA. CDR3 bases: TGCAGCGTTGGGCGACTAGCGGGGGCGGGGGATACGCAGTATTTT. Amino acids: CSVGRLAGAGDTQYF.

This clone was found a few times. This chain joins TRBV6-1 and TRBJ2-7; D possibly corresponds to TRBD2 (7 bases). This CDR3 has 12 residues. Trimming cost V 9 bases and J 4 bases, with 13 bases left between them. Looked up from germline, CDR1 is MNHNS and CDR2 is SASEGT. CDR3 nucleotides: TGTGCCAGTGGAGGGGGGGTTTACGAGCAGTACTTC. It yields the protein CASGGGVYEQYF.

The V gene is TRBV4-3, the J gene TRBJ2-7; a weak D match, TRBD1 (6 bases). Germline CDR1 is LGHNA and CDR2 is YSLEER. The CDR3 totals 17 residues. Trimming pared 0 bases from V and 0 bases from J, leaving 15 bases between. CDR3 sequence reads: CASSQEAVGALSYEQYF. CDR3 sequence (DNA): TGCGCCAGCAGCCAAGAGGCGGTGGGGGCCCTCTCCTACGAGCAGTACTTC.

This clone was seen only once. The chain is built from TRBV2 and TRBJ1-5, with D uncertain. The ends were cut back, 5 bases at V and 1 base at J, with 6 bases in the middle. This CDR3 has 13 amino acids. The germline V gene encodes CDR1 SNHLY and CDR2 FYNNEI. The DNA of the CDR3 is TGTGCCAGCAGTTGGAGAAGCAATCAGCCCCAGCATTTT. Translating gives CASSWRSNQPQHF. Full variable domain (missing parts from reference TRBV2 and TRBJ1-5): EPEVTQTPSHQVTQMGQEVILRCVPISNHLYFYWYRQILGQKVEFLVSFYNNEISEKSEIFDDQFSVERPDGSNFTLKIRSTKLEDSAMYFCASSWRSNQPQHFGDGTRLSIL.

V usage is TRBV9 and J usage is TRBJ2-1; 14 nucleotides align to TRBD2. The CDR3 loop spans 17 amino acids. J lost 3 bases, V lost 4 bases, and 6 bases had no gene match. Germline V CDR1 and CDR2: SGDLS, YYNGEE. CDR3 sequence reads: CASSPGTSGGHYNEQFF. The CDR3 bases are TGTGCCAGCAGCCCCGGGACTAGCGGGGGTCACTACAATGAGCAGTTCTTC.

The rearrangement links TRBV7-9 to TRBJ1-1; D is ambiguous. This CDR3 spans 11 amino acids. The V gene's germline CDR1 is SEHNR and CDR2 FQNEAQ (reference sequence). V gave up 5 bases and J gave up 8 bases, with 9 bases separating them. The CDR3 DNA is TGTGCCAGCAGCCCCCAGTGGGAAGCTTTCTTT. Translation: CASSPQWEAFF.

The chain combines TRBV6-5 with TRBJ2-1; D perhaps matches TRBD2 (5 bases). Trimming shortened V by 2 bases and J by 4 bases, and 12 bases separated the two germline ends. CDR3 length equals 15 residues. Germline CDR1 reads MNHEY; CDR2 reads SVGAGI. CDR3 in DNA: TGTGCCAGCAGTTACAAGGTTGGAGGATACAATGAGCAGTTCTTC. The encoded protein is CASSYKVGGYNEQFF.

This chain connects TRBV27 to TRBJ1-1; D not resolved. This CDR3 has 17 residues. Trimming pared 3 bases from V and 1 base from J, leaving 18 bases between. Germline V gene sequence: CDR1 MNHEY, CDR2 SMNVEV (reference sequence). DNA for the CDR3: TGTGCCAGCAGTTTCCTAACGGATGACACGGGGAACACTGAAGCTTTCTTT. It translates to CASSFLTDDTGNTEAFF.